The source of this T cell receptor beta chain is a study of OX40 agonist ivuxolimab in advanced cancers. Study background: Hepatocellular carcinoma, melanoma, renal cell or head and neck cancer was diagnosed in the dose-escalation patients. The study, taken as a whole, reports: The work left the antigen specificity of expanded peripheral T cells undetermined.

Trimming stripped 5 bases from V and 4 bases from J, with 11 bases between. Germline CDR1 MNHEY, CDR2 SVGAGI. This CDR3 is 13 amino acids long. The assay was immunoSEQ multiplex PCR, and TCRdb's table has in-frame clones only and misses some. The sample shows roughly 35,000 clones, 92% of them seen only once. About this clone itself: As yet, its antigen is unknown.

This receptor was taken from an adult with an advanced solid tumor such as melanoma, head and neck, liver or kidney cancer. The material was CD4+ or CD8+ T cells sorted from blood, obtained in a trial of the OX40 agonist ivuxolimab. V gene TRBV6-5 combines with J gene TRBJ1-1; D gene unclear. CDR3 DNA sequence: TGTGCCAGCAGTCACCCTTGGGGCACTGAAGCTTTCTTT. Its protein is CASSHPWGTEAFF.